This T cell receptor (beta chain) stems from a study of T-cell memory formation after mild COVID-19. Study-level background: In these data, TCR clusters were largely donor specific.

In regard to this clonotype: Its target is unknown.

General study findings and limits: Day 15 to 85 contractors were CD4/CD8 balanced; later expanders leaned CD4+.

It was 5'RACE with constant-segment primers that produced the TCR alpha and TCR beta cDNA libraries, which carried sample barcodes and UMIs. MiXCR, run by TCRdb on the 5' RACE reads, gives a single entry per CDR3 protein. In the table there are about 350,000 distinct CDR3 sequences, roughly an eighth of which are singletons. V trimming: 5 bases; J trimming: 7 bases; junction bases outside the gene matches: 7. The CDR3 contains 15 residues. The chain employs TRBV12-3 or TRBV12-4 and TRBJ1-6; 8 bases fit TRBD1. This receptor was identified in a man younger than 35 who had mild COVID-19 (a few samples of this study predate the infection). Cell type and time point are not known. Sample: PBMCs or a T cell subset sorted from them (not recorded which). The CDR3 DNA is TGTGCCAGCAGTCTTCGGACAGGGCAGAATTCACCCCTCCACTTT. The encoded protein is CASSLRTGQNSPLHF.